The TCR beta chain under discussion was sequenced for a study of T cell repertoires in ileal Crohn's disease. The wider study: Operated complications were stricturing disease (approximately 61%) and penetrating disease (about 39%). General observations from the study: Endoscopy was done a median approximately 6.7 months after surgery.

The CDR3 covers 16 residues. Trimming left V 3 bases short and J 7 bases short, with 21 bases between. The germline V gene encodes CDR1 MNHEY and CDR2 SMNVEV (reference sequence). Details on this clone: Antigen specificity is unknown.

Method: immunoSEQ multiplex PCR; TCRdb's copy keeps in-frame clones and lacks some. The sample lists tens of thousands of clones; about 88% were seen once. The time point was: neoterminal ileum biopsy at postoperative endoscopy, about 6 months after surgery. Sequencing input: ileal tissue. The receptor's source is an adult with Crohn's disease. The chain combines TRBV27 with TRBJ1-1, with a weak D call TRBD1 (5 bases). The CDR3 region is CASSFPGSYVGDEAFF. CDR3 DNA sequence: TGTGCCAGCAGTTTCCCGGGCTCCTACGTAGGGGATGAAGCTTTCTTT.